Below are 30 T cell receptor beta chains sequenced from a single sample in a study of cytomegalovirus exposure and HLA in healthy donors (dated by TCRdb to 2016 to 2017). Libraries were prepared through the immunoSEQ multiplex PCR assay. For the multiplex PCR, a mixture combining 60 forward primers for TCR Vbeta segments and 13 reverse primers for TCR Jbeta segments was used. Entries here come from immuneACCESS through TCRdb and include only in-frame sequences with V and J called. Some clones fail to appear in such tables; in the studies checked, an unresolved V gene covers under half of the shortfall, and the cause of the remainder is unknown. The sample table includes 20,000 to 25,000 clones. The ten largest clones represent around 17% of the sample. Sequencing was performed on PBMCs. Every receptor here comes from a male donor in good health and CMV-seropositive.

The V gene is TRBV19, the J gene TRBJ1-5, with D unresolved. The CDR3 consists of 13 residues. V was clipped by 5 bases and J by 4 bases, with 9 bases between them. The V gene's germline CDR1 is LNHDA and CDR2 SQIVND (reference sequence). The DNA for the CDR3 is TGTGCCAGTAGTGACTGGAGTAATCAGCCCCAGCATTTT. This sequence encodes CASSDWSNQPQHF.

V is TRBV18 and J is TRBJ1-4, with 8 bases fitting TRBD1. The V and J ends lost 3 bases and 7 bases, in that order; junction bases with no gene match: 13. This CDR3 is 17 amino acids long. Germline-derived CDR1 and CDR2 are KGHSH and LQKENI. DNA for the CDR3: TGTGCCAGCTCACCTAACCCCAGGGGGACAGGACGTGAAAAACTGTTTTTT. It is translated as CASSPNPRGTGREKLFF.

As regards this clone: A read error may produce the germline difference seen at one junction end. The chain couples TRBV7-2 to TRBJ2-7; 12 nucleotides align to TRBD2. CDR1 and CDR2 from the germline V gene are SGHTA and FQGNSA. The CDR3 consists of 15 residues. CDR3 region: CASSLAGGPEYEQYF. The CDR3 nucleotides are TGTGCCAGCAGCCTAGCGGGAGGGCCCGAATACGAGCAGTACTTC.

The chain is built from TRBV13 and TRBJ2-5; D perhaps matches TRBD2 (6 bases). The end of the DNA is better explained by TRBJ2-7, so the J call may be wrong. Per the germline V gene, CDR1 is PRHDT and CDR2 is FYEKMQ (reference sequence). The CDR3 has 13 residues. CDR3 in DNA: TGTGCCAGCAGGGGGGGAGCTACCTACGAGCAGTACTTC. Its translation is CASRGGATYEQYF.

The chain carries TRBV30 and TRBJ2-3; TRBD1 might be the D (5 bases). The CDR3 has 12 amino acids. Germline V gene sequence: CDR1 GTSNPN, CDR2 SVGIG (reference sequence). Trimming removed 3 bases at V and 6 bases at J, with 10 bases between. This CDR3 is CAWRHRSDTQYF. Written as DNA, the CDR3 is TGTGCCTGGAGACACAGGTCCGATACGCAGTATTTT.

This chain uses TRBV19 with TRBJ2-7; 7 positions agree with TRBD2. Germline assignment: CDR1 LNHDA and CDR2 SQIVND (reference sequence). J was trimmed by 4 bases and V by 3 bases; bases with no gene match: 9. This CDR3 has 15 residues. This chain's CDR3 is CASSIKRDRGYEQYF. The CDR3 nucleotides are TGTGCCAGTAGTATTAAGCGGGACCGCGGGTACGAGCAGTACTTC.

The CDR3 region has the DNA TGTGCCTGGAGTGCTAGCGGGAGGGATGAGACCCAGTACTTC. Encoded protein: CAWSASGRDETQYF. The J gene is TRBJ2-5, the V gene TRBV30, with TRBD2 matching over 12 bases. CDR3 length equals 14 residues. Trimming removed 1 base from V and 5 bases from J; junction bases left unmatched: 2. CDR1 GTSNPN and CDR2 SVGIG come from the germline V gene (reference sequence).

The chain uses TRBV28 and TRBJ2-1, with TRBD2 matching over 10 bases. The V gene end was trimmed by 2 bases and the J gene end by 5 bases; junction bases not matched to a gene: 0. Germline V gives CDR1 MDHEN, CDR2 SYDVKM. The CDR3 is 14 amino acids. The CDR3 DNA is TGTGCCAGCAGTTTACTAGCGGGAGACAATGAGCAGTTCTTC. Its protein product is CASSLLAGDNEQFF. Based on the CDR3 plus reference TRBV28 and TRBJ2-1, the full variable domain is DVKVTQSSRYLVKRTGEKVFLECVQDMDHENMFWYRQDPGLGLRLIYFSYDVKMKEKGDIPEGYSVSREKKERFSLILESASTNQTSMYLCASSLLAGDNEQFFGPGTRLTVL.

This chain connects TRBV4-1 to TRBJ2-7, with 11 bases matching TRBD2. Germline V lookup: CDR1 MGHRA, CDR2 YSYEKL. This CDR3 region has 16 residues. With V trimmed by 0 bases and J by 6 bases, 7 bases remained unmatched. This CDR3 reads CASSQEPPSGRLEQYF. In DNA, the CDR3 is TGCGCCAGCAGCCAAGAACCCCCTAGCGGGAGGCTCGAGCAGTACTTC.

This chain joins TRBV6-1 and TRBJ1-3; TRBD1 matches at 7 bases. The germline V gene has CDR1 MNHNS and CDR2 SASEGT. The CDR3 has 13 amino acids. V dropped 6 bases and J dropped 8; count of bases not matched to a gene: 7. CDR3 residues: CASRPGQEHTIYF. The CDR3, as DNA: TGTGCCAGCAGGCCTGGACAGGAACACACCATATATTTT.

V gene TRBV7-9 combines with J gene TRBJ1-1, with D perhaps matching TRBD1 (6 bases). The CDR3 has 12 residues. Germline CDR1 reads SEHNR; CDR2 reads FQNEAQ (reference sequence). V was shortened by 5 bases and J by 5 bases, with 9 bases between the two germline ends. In DNA, the CDR3 is TGTGCCAGCAGCCCACAGGGAACTGAAGCTTTCTTT. It is translated as CASSPQGTEAFF.

The chain is built from TRBV29-1 and TRBJ2-3; 7 positions agree with TRBD2. This CDR3 region has 15 residues. V shed 4 bases and J 0 bases; nucleotides not matched to a gene: 7. Per the germline V gene, CDR1 is SQVTM and CDR2 is ANQGSEA. CDR3: CSVATGGISTDTQYF. CDR3 in DNA: TGCAGCGTTGCAACCGGGGGGATTAGCACAGATACGCAGTATTTT.

The chain has TRBV12-5 and TRBJ2-7; 8 bases match TRBD1. The V segment lost 3 bases and the J segment 7 bases; nucleotides outside the gene matches: 8. Germline V gives CDR1 LGHNT, CDR2 FRNRAP. The CDR3 loop spans 14 amino acids. CDR3 loop: CASGLRQGTEEQYF. CDR3 sequence (DNA): TGTGCTAGTGGTTTAAGACAGGGGACTGAAGAGCAGTACTTC.

CDR3 DNA sequence: TGTGCCACCAGCAACGCAGGGGGCGGGGACACTGAAGCTTTCTTT. The encoded protein is CATSNAGGGDTEAFF. The rearrangement links TRBV15 to TRBJ1-1; 8 positions agree with TRBD1. The CDR3 spans 15 residues. J gave up 3 bases and V 4 bases, and 7 bases lay outside the gene matches. Germline-derived CDR1 and CDR2 are LNHNV and YYDKDF (reference sequence).

This CDR3 is CASSQGLAGGLAYEQYF. Here the CDR3 DNA reads TGCGCCAGCAGCCAAGGATTGGCGGGGGGCCTCGCCTACGAGCAGTACTTC. The chain recombines TRBV4-1 with TRBJ2-7, with TRBD2 matching 8 bases. CDR1 and CDR2 from the germline V gene are MGHRA and YSYEKL. The CDR3 contains 17 residues. V was clipped by 1 base and J by 2 bases; unmatched bases: 10.

This rearrangement joins TRBV18 to TRBJ1-2; perhaps TRBD1 as D (5 bases). Germline V CDR1 and CDR2: KGHSH, LQKENI. Trimming took 0 bases from V and 3 from J, leaving 11 bases between them. The length of the CDR3 is 15 residues. The CDR3 sequence: CASSPPSGLDYGYTF. DNA for the CDR3: TGTGCCAGCTCACCACCCTCAGGGTTGGACTATGGCTACACCTTC.

CDR3 protein: CASCTGERGTEAFF. Here the CDR3 DNA reads TGCGCCAGCTGCACAGGGGAAAGGGGGACTGAAGCTTTCTTT. The chain is built from TRBV5-1 and TRBJ1-1, with 7 bases aligning to TRBD1. The germline V gene encodes CDR1 SGHRS and CDR2 YFSETQ. This CDR3 is 14 amino acids long. The V segment lost 7 bases and the J segment 5 bases; nucleotides outside the gene matches: 11.

This chain uses TRBV4-2 with TRBJ1-2; the match to TRBD1 covers 8 bases. There are 15 residues in the CDR3. Trimming removed 0 bases from V and 2 bases from J; junction bases left unmatched: 2. Germline-derived CDR1 and CDR2 are LGHNA and YNFKEQ. CDR3 in amino acids: CASSQDRGQNYGYTF. The CDR3 DNA reads TGTGCCAGCAGCCAAGACAGGGGGCAAAACTATGGCTACACCTTC.

The genes are TRBV6-5 and TRBJ1-1, with D hard to call. Germline CDR1 and CDR2: MNHEY and SVGAGI. The ends were cut back, 4 bases at V and 1 base at J, with 10 bases in the middle. CDR3 size: 14 residues. CDR3 region: CASSSPRGNTEAFF. The CDR3 DNA follows: TGTGCCAGCAGTTCCCCACGGGGGAACACTGAAGCTTTCTTT.

This chain joins TRBV27 and TRBJ1-2; 9 bases map to TRBD1. V trimming: 5 bases; J trimming: 4 bases; junction bases outside the gene matches: 5. CDR1 and CDR2 (germline): MNHEY, SMNVEV (reference sequence). The CDR3 is 14 amino acids. The CDR3 protein is CASSPTGGPYGYTF. CDR3 bases: TGTGCCAGCAGTCCGACAGGGGGACCCTATGGCTACACCTTC.

CDR3: CASSTGTSVNTGELFF. CDR3 nucleotide sequence: TGTGCCAGTAGTACCGGAACTAGCGTGAACACCGGGGAGCTGTTTTTT. The chain has TRBV19 and TRBJ2-2; 7 bases match TRBD2. V lost 4 bases, J lost 1 base, and 6 bases stayed unmatched. This CDR3 comprises 16 residues. Per germline, CDR1 LNHDA and CDR2 SQIVND (reference sequence).

The chain has TRBV5-6 and TRBJ2-7; a weak D match, TRBD1 (6 bases). Germline CDR1 and CDR2: SGHDT and YYEEEE. The CDR3 runs 12 residues. The V end lost 4 bases, the J end lost 5 bases, and 10 bases lay between the germline ends. The CDR3 sequence: CASSGNRDEQYF. The CDR3 DNA is TGTGCCAGCAGCGGGAACAGGGACGAGCAGTACTTC.

The rearrangement joins TRBV7-8 to TRBJ2-3, with 12 bases matching TRBD2. Germline CDR1 is SGHVS and CDR2 is FQNEAQ. The trim removed 4 bases at V and 1 base at J, leaving 3 bases unmatched. The CDR3 runs to 16 residues. In nucleotides, the CDR3 is TGTGCCAGCAGCTATGGACTAGCGGGGCGCACAGATACGCAGTATTTT. Its translation: CASSYGLAGRTDTQYF.

J is TRBJ1-5 and V is TRBV10-3, with 7 bases aligning to TRBD1. In germline, CDR1 is ENHRY, CDR2 SYGVKD. This CDR3 contains 14 residues. V shed 2 bases and J 4 bases; nucleotides not matched to a gene: 2. CDR3 nucleotides: TGTGCCATCAGTGAGCCAGGGGGTAATCAGCCCCAGCATTTT. It codes for CAISEPGGNQPQHF.

The rearrangement joins TRBV29-1 to TRBJ1-1; TRBD1 agrees at 8 bases. This CDR3 contains 13 residues. The V gene's germline CDR1 is SQVTM and CDR2 ANQGSEA. The V gene end was trimmed by 5 bases and the J gene end by 4 bases; junction bases not matched to a gene: 6. CDR3 loop: CSVRTGIGTEAFF. For the CDR3, the DNA is TGCAGCGTTCGGACAGGGATCGGCACTGAAGCTTTCTTT.

V is TRBV11-2 and J is TRBJ1-1, with TRBD1 as a possible D gene (5 bases). The length of the CDR3 is 16 residues. The V gene lost 1 base and the J gene lost 0 bases, with 12 bases spanning the gap. Germline CDR1 reads SGHAT; CDR2 reads FQNNGV. The CDR3 region is CASSLGSGLMNTEAFF. The CDR3 DNA is TGTGCCAGCAGCTTAGGGTCAGGGTTGATGAACACTGAAGCTTTCTTT.

The rearrangement joins TRBV6-1 to TRBJ1-2; TRBD1 matches at 9 bases. From germline, CDR1 is MNHNS and CDR2 SASEGT. The CDR3 consists of 15 residues. J was trimmed by 4 bases and V by 1 base; bases with no gene match: 4. The CDR3 protein is CASSEEQGAFYGYTF. The DNA for the CDR3 is TGTGCCAGCAGTGAAGAACAGGGGGCTTTCTATGGCTACACCTTC.

The chain is built from TRBV25-1 and TRBJ2-1; D call uncertain. V shed 1 base and J shed 5 bases, with 9 bases lying between them. The CDR3 is 14 amino acids. CDR1 MGHDK and CDR2 SYGVNS come from the germline V gene. CDR3 amino acids: CASSEFGDNNEQFF. Here the CDR3 DNA reads TGTGCCAGCAGTGAATTTGGCGACAACAATGAGCAGTTCTTC.

On this clone itself: One end of the junction is discordant with germline, which a read error may explain. J is TRBJ2-3 and V is TRBV5-1; a weak D match, TRBD2 (7 bases). The CDR3 runs 15 residues. Germline-derived CDR1 and CDR2 are SGHRS and YFSETQ. CDR3 protein: CASSLNGGPLDKQYF. In nucleotides, the CDR3 is TGCGCCAGCAGCTTGAACGGGGGGCCCTTAGATAAGCAGTATTTT.

The rearrangement uses TRBV19 and TRBJ2-7, with D unresolved. Germline CDR1 LNHDA, CDR2 SQIVND (reference sequence). V lost 7 bases, J lost 2 bases, and 12 bases lay in between. The CDR3 loop spans 13 amino acids. CDR3 DNA: TGTGCCAGTACCCCAGGTCATCCCTACGAGCAGTACTTC. Its protein product is CASTPGHPYEQYF.